This TCR beta chain was observed in a study of OX40 agonist ivuxolimab in advanced cancers. Per the germline V gene, CDR1 is MDHEN and CDR2 is SYDVKM. Trimming cost V 6 bases and J 3 bases; bases outside gene matches: 10. The CDR3 has 16 residues. The repertoire was sequenced with immunoSEQ multiplex PCR; TCRdb's copy has only in-frame clones and lacks some. The data show approximately 89,000 clones, with 90% to 95% seen just once and about 2.3% held by the top ten. This receptor was obtained from an adult with an advanced solid tumor such as melanoma, head and neck, liver or kidney cancer. The chain links TRBV28 to TRBJ2-3; 9 bases agree with TRBD1. The sample in question was CD4+ or CD8+ T cells sorted from blood, obtained in a trial of the OX40 agonist ivuxolimab. CDR3 region: CASRTGQGMGTDTQYF. The CDR3 bases are TGTGCCAGCAGAACTGGACAGGGGATGGGTACAGATACGCAGTATTTT. Together with reference TRBV28 and TRBJ2-3, the CDR3 gives the full variable domain: DVKVTQSSRYLVKRTGEKVFLECVQDMDHENMFWYRQDPGLGLRLIYFSYDVKMKEKGDIPEGYSVSREKKERFSLILESASTNQTSMYLCASRTGQGMGTDTQYFGPGTRLTVL.